The 3 T cell receptor beta chains below all came from one sample that was sequenced in a study of CD8+ T cells in alopecia areata. TCR sequencing used cDNA made by reverse transcription of extracted RNA. Assay used: immunoSEQ multiplex PCR; TCRdb lists only in-frame clones, some missing. The data contain about 150,000 clones, under 60% of them singletons. Specimen: CD4+ T cells sorted from blood, collected at week 0. Receptors originate from a human donor with alopecia areata.

This clone came up many times. J is TRBJ2-5 and V is TRBV7-2; 7 bases are a match to TRBD1. Germline V CDR1 and CDR2: SGHTA, FQGNSA. The CDR3 covers 14 residues. CDR3 DNA: TGTGCAACCTCCCGGGACAGCCTCGCTCGTACCCAGTACTTC. It encodes CATSRDSLARTQYF.

V and J are TRBV7-2 and TRBJ2-3; TRBD2 aligns across 9 bases. J gave up 6 bases and V 3 bases, and 4 bases lay outside the gene matches. The CDR3 spans 14 residues. The germline CDR1 and CDR2 sequences are SGHTA and FQGNSA. CDR3 DNA sequence: TGTGCCAGCAGCTTGGCGGGGGGGCTTGATACGCAGTATTTT. It specifies CASSLAGGLDTQYF.

The chain recombines TRBV7-2 with TRBJ2-3, with D perhaps given as TRBD1 or TRBD2 (5 bases each). This CDR3 region has 13 residues. CDR1 and CDR2 from the germline V gene are SGHTA and FQGNSA. Trimming pared 5 bases from V and 6 bases from J, leaving 12 bases between. CDR3 sequence: CASSASWGDTQYF. CDR3 nucleotide sequence: TGTGCCAGCAGCGCTTCATGGGGGGATACGCAGTATTTT.